This is a list of T cell receptor beta chains from one sample in a study of neurological immune-mediated disorders. A single record per CDR3 protein comes from TCRdb applying MiXCR to the 5' RACE reads. The sample consists of more than 45,000 distinct CDR3 sequences, 3% to 3.5% of them appearing once. Sequencing used PBMCs. These receptors were collected from a man in his forties with multiple sclerosis. The CDR3 runs from the conserved cysteine through the conserved F or W. D genes are given only for firm matches. The size entry is marked missing in some rows and otherwise reads once, few, many or a size class.

v_gene	j_gene	abundance	d_gene	CDR3nt	CDR3aa
TRBV12-3/TRBV12-4	TRBJ2-2	.	.	TGTGCCACCTGGCGTTCCGCGAACACCGGGGAGCTGTTTTTT	CATWRSANTGELFF
TRBV5-5	TRBJ1-1	many	.	TGTGCCAGCAGCTCTTACTTTGGGGAAGCTTTCTTT	CASSSYFGEAFF
TRBV20-1	TRBJ1-6	many	.	TGCAGTGCTAGTTTCCGACAGAACGATTCACCCCTCCACTTT	CSASFRQNDSPLHF
TRBV5-1	TRBJ2-7	medium-sized	.	TGCGCCAGCAGCTTGACAGGGAGCGAATACGAGCAGTACTTC	CASSLTGSEYEQYF
TRBV3-1	TRBJ2-7	many	.	TGTGCCAGCAGCCAACCCAGGGGAGCCGAGCAGTACTTC	CASSQPRGAEQYF
TRBV5-1	TRBJ1-1	many	.	TGCGCCAGCAGCCAGGGTTTGAACACTGAAGCTTTCTTT	CASSQGLNTEAFF
TRBV20-1	TRBJ2-2	many	.	TGCAGTGCTCCGAGACCAGGGACCGGGGAGCTGTTTTTT	CSAPRPGTGELFF
TRBV7-9	TRBJ2-7	medium-sized	TRBD1	TGTGCCAGCAGCTTCTTCGTCCAGGGGACAGGCTACGAGCAGTACTTC	CASSFFVQGTGYEQYF
TRBV11-2	TRBJ1-3	many	.	TGTGCCAGCAGCTTAGAGGACACCTCTGGAAACACCATATATTTT	CASSLEDTSGNTIYF
TRBV14	TRBJ2-5	many	.	TGTGCCAGCAGCCAAGACACCTCGCCGGGCTTCCAAGAGACCCAGTACTTC	CASSQDTSPGFQETQYF
TRBV6-7	TRBJ1-5	many	TRBD1	TGTGCCAGCTTCCAGACAGGGAATCAGCCCCAGCATTTT	CASFQTGNQPQHF
TRBV12-3/TRBV12-4	TRBJ1-5	few	.	TGTGCCAGCAGTCTCGGGCGGGGCAATCAGCCCCAGAATTTT	CASSLGRGNQPQNF
TRBV27	TRBJ2-5	many	TRBD1	TGTGCCAGCAGTTTATTGGGACAGGAAGAGACCCAGTACTTC	CASSLLGQEETQYF
TRBV29-1	TRBJ2-2	many	.	TGCAGCGTTGTCAGGAGCGCGAACACCGGGGAGCTGTTTTTT	CSVVRSANTGELFF
TRBV6-5	TRBJ2-4	few	.	TGTGCCAGCAGCCTGACAGGGAGGCACATTCAGTACTTC	CASSLTGRHIQYF
TRBV7-6	TRBJ1-2	.	TRBD1	TGTGCCAGCAGCCTCCAGGAGGGGGGACAGGGCTACACCTTC	CASSLQEGGQGYTF
TRBV5-1	TRBJ2-5	medium-sized	.	TGCGCCAGCAGCTTCCAAGAGACCCAGTACTTC	CASSFQETQYF
TRBV12-3/TRBV12-4	TRBJ2-1	many	TRBD1	TGTGCCAGCAGCTGGGACAGGGGCTCCTACAATGAGCAGTTCTTC	CASSWDRGSYNEQFF
TRBV6-6	TRBJ2-1	many	TRBD1	TGTGCCAGCAGAGCCGGGACAGGGGGCAATGAGCAGTTCTTC	CASRAGTGGNEQFF
TRBV20-1	TRBJ1-2	many	.	TGCAGTGCTAGAGGTGGTGAAGACTATGGCTACACCTTC	CSARGGEDYGYTF
TRBV3-1	TRBJ1-4	.	TRBD1	TGTGCCAGCAGCCAAGACCTTCCGGGACAGGGGCTCGGAAAACTGTTTTTT	CASSQDLPGQGLGKLFF
TRBV20-1	TRBJ2-2	many	.	TGCAGTGCTATACAGGGAGGGGAAGGGGAGCTGTTTTTT	CSAIQGGEGELFF
TRBV20-1	TRBJ2-7	many	.	TGCAGCGCCACCGGGACCTCTAGCTCCTACGAGCAGTACTTC	CSATGTSSSYEQYF
TRBV20-1	TRBJ1-2	many	TRBD1	TGCAGTGCTCCCGACAGGGGGTTTTATGGCTACACCTTC	CSAPDRGFYGYTF
TRBV20-1	TRBJ2-1	medium-sized	.	TGCAGTGCTAGGGAAAGCGGAGGAGGGCAGTTCTTC	CSARESGGGQFF
TRBV29-1	TRBJ1-2	.	TRBD1	TGCAGCGTTGAAGACAGGGGGGGAGGCTACACCTTC	CSVEDRGGGYTF
TRBV6-5	TRBJ1-3	many	.	TGTGCCAGCAGTTTACAGCACTCTGGAAACACCATATATTTT	CASSLQHSGNTIYF
TRBV6-2/TRBV6-3	TRBJ2-3	many	TRBD2	TGTGCCAGCAGTCCGACTAGCGGGGGAACAGATACGCAGTATTTT	CASSPTSGGTDTQYF
TRBV5-1	TRBJ1-1	many	.	TGCGCCAGCATGGACGGCCTGAACACTGAAGCTTTCTTT	CASMDGLNTEAFF
TRBV12-3/TRBV12-4	TRBJ1-2	many	TRBD1	TGTGCCAGCAGTCAAGGGACAGGGATGGATGGCTACACCTTC	CASSQGTGMDGYTF
TRBV12-3/TRBV12-4	TRBJ1-5	many	TRBD1	TGTGCCAGCAGGTCCGGGACAGGGGTTGGGCAGCCCCAGCATTTT	CASRSGTGVGQPQHF
TRBV28	TRBJ2-3	many	TRBD2	TGTGCCAGCAGACTAGCGGGGGTATCGCAGTATTTT	CASRLAGVSQYF
TRBV20-1	TRBJ1-5	many	.	TGCAGTGCTAGAGGACAGCTCAATCAGCCCCAGCATTTT	CSARGQLNQPQHF
TRBV5-1	TRBJ2-1	many	TRBD2	TGCGCCAGCAGCTTCACCGGGACTAGAAACAATGAGCAGTTCTTC	CASSFTGTRNNEQFF
TRBV7-2	TRBJ1-5	many	TRBD1	TGTGCCAGCAGCTACGGACAGGTCAATCAGCCCCAGCATTTT	CASSYGQVNQPQHF
TRBV9	TRBJ2-3	many	TRBD2	TGTGCCAGCAGCGTAGAGGCGGGGGGGACAGATACGCAGTATTTT	CASSVEAGGTDTQYF
TRBV28	TRBJ2-7	many	.	TGTGCCAGCAGGGGGACGGAACCCCTCTACGAGCAGTACTTC	CASRGTEPLYEQYF
TRBV20-1	TRBJ1-2	many	.	TGCAGTGCTAGAGTTATCGGGCTGCCTGACGGCTACACCTTC	CSARVIGLPDGYTF
TRBV12-3/TRBV12-4	TRBJ1-6	many	.	TGTGCCAGCAGTTTACAGGGGTACGGGTCACCCCTCCACTTT	CASSLQGYGSPLHF
TRBV6-5	TRBJ1-2	few	.	TGTGCCAGCAGTTCACCGAGGACAGTTCAAGGCTACACCTTC	CASSSPRTVQGYTF
TRBV5-1	TRBJ1-2	many	.	TGCGCCAGCAGTCAAAGGGGACGCTATGGCTACACCTTC	CASSQRGRYGYTF
TRBV11-1	TRBJ2-1	many	TRBD1	TGTGCCAGCAGCTTAGGCGGGACAGGGGCCAATGAGCAGTTCTTC	CASSLGGTGANEQFF
TRBV20-1	TRBJ2-7	many	.	TGCAGTGCTGCCCGAACGGGTTCGGAAGAGCAGTACTTC	CSAARTGSEEQYF
TRBV20-1	TRBJ2-2	many	.	TGCAGTGCTAGCCGGCAGGTGGGCTACACCGGGGAGCTGTTTTTT	CSASRQVGYTGELFF
TRBV10-3	TRBJ2-5	few	TRBD2	TGTGCCATCAGTGAGCAAGCGGGGGGCCTCGGGGAGACCCAGTACTTC	CAISEQAGGLGETQYF
TRBV5-1	TRBJ2-5	many	TRBD2	TGCGCCAGCAGCTTGGCGACTAGCGGGGCCCAAGAGACCCAGTACTTC	CASSLATSGAQETQYF
TRBV5-6	TRBJ2-5	many	TRBD2	TGTGCCAGCAGCTTGATGCGGGGGGGCCTTGAGACCCAGTACTTC	CASSLMRGGLETQYF
TRBV11-3	TRBJ1-4	many	TRBD1	TGTGCCAGCAGCCTAGCCGGTACGGGACAGGGGCAGCGCAATCAAAAACTGTTTTTT	CASSLAGTGQGQRNQKLFF
TRBV12-3/TRBV12-4	TRBJ2-7	many	.	TGTGCCAGCAGTTCCGGGCCGACCACCTACGAGCAGTACTTC	CASSSGPTTYEQYF
TRBV12-3/TRBV12-4	TRBJ2-4	many	.	TGTGCCAGCAGTTTAAGGGTGAACATTCAGTACTTC	CASSLRVNIQYF
TRBV7-9	TRBJ2-5	many	TRBD2	TGTGCCAGCAGCCCCGGGACTAGCGGAGAAGGGACCCAGTACTTC	CASSPGTSGEGTQYF
TRBV12-3/TRBV12-4	TRBJ1-4	many	.	TGTGCCAGCAGTTTCGGGGGGCCGGGGGAAAAACTGTTTTTT	CASSFGGPGEKLFF
TRBV6-5	TRBJ1-2	many	.	TGTGCCAGCAGCAACGGGTATGGCTACACCTTC	CASSNGYGYTF
TRBV18	TRBJ2-7	many	TRBD1	TGTGCCAGCTCATCTCGGACAGGGCGAGACGAGCAGTACTTC	CASSSRTGRDEQYF